This T cell receptor (beta chain) was found in a study of CD8 T cells in ankylosing spondylitis. Study-level findings and limits: Previous work reported some of these motif variants in the synovial fluid and blood of reactive arthritis. It appeared that ankylosing spondylitis blood was characterized by a TCR beta motif of several highly homologous variants.

One entry per CDR3 protein results from TCRdb running MiXCR on the 5' RACE reads. Among about 130,000 distinct CDR3 sequences listed, roughly 13% were seen once. This clonotype was observed at least ten times. Its specificity is not known. V was trimmed by 3 bases and J by 0 bases, leaving 13 bases between them. CDR3 length equals 16 residues. The sequence was obtained from a female donor with ankylosing spondylitis or in good health (not recorded which). The sequenced material came from blood, either unsorted or a sorted T cell fraction (not recorded which). This rearrangement joins TRBV12-3 or TRBV12-4 to TRBJ2-3; D is perhaps TRBD1 or TRBD2 (7 bases each). CDR3 loop: CASSFQGGPSTDTQYF. CDR3 nucleotides: TGTGCCAGCAGTTTCCAGGGGGGGCCCAGCACAGATACGCAGTATTTT.